This T cell receptor (beta chain) was identified during a study of OX40 agonist ivuxolimab in advanced cancers. Overall study: Ivuxolimab was delivered to patients intravenously every 2 weeks at doses spanning 0.01 to 10 mg/kg.

Deletions cut 1 base from V and 0 bases from J, with 7 bases between. Germline V CDR1 and CDR2: SGHNT, YENEEA. This CDR3 region has 15 residues. Notes on the study in general: In general, CD8+ T cells held more expanded clones than CD4+ did, on average. CD4+ and CD8+ T cells in blood underwent clonal expansion by week 6 at 0.1 to 3.0 mg/kg.

This clone is a singleton in its sample. What it recognizes is unknown. TCRdb's table, derived via immunoSEQ multiplex PCR, lists solely in-frame clones and lacks some. This table holds around 11,000 clones, about 82% found once. The rearrangement joins TRBV11-3 to TRBJ2-4; D perhaps matches TRBD2 (6 bases). The sample in question was CD4+ or CD8+ T cells sorted from blood, obtained in a trial of the OX40 agonist ivuxolimab. This sequence originates from an adult with an advanced solid tumor such as melanoma, head and neck, liver or kidney cancer. CDR3 DNA: TGTGCCAGCAGCTTAGGGGACTTAGCCAAAAACATTCAGTACTTC. Translation: CASSLGDLAKNIQYF.